This passage covers 9 T cell receptor beta chains from one sample sequenced in a study of human T cells and chemical hapten exposure. Time point meaning: patch test 2, 6 weeks after DPC sensitization. Regarding treatment: therapeutic diphenylcyclopropenone sensitization with weekly scalp DPC. TCRdb recomputed calls from the RACE reads with MiXCR, one row per CDR3 protein. The data contain 350,000 to 400,000 distinct CDR3 sequences, roughly 6% of them singletons. The specimen comprised whole blood, sampled in connection with sensitization to the hapten diphenylcyclopropenone (DPC). The source is a woman younger than 35 with alopecia areata. Some clones in this sample may be carry-over from other donors' samples.

This clonotype has a count of ten or more. The chain carries TRBV3-1 and TRBJ1-1; 7 nucleotides match TRBD1. Germline assignment: CDR1 LGHDT and CDR2 YNNKEL (reference sequence). J lost 1 base, V lost 4 bases, and 6 bases had no gene match. The CDR3 covers 15 residues. The CDR3 bases are TGTGCCAGCAGCCCCGCGGGACAGCCGAACACTGAAGCTTTCTTT. This codes for CASSPAGQPNTEAFF.

This clonotype was seen a few times. The chain has TRBV10-3 and TRBJ2-7; D unclear. CDR1 is ENHRY and CDR2 is SYGVKD in the germline V gene. This CDR3 has 15 amino acids. Trimming pared 0 bases from V and 7 bases from J, leaving 16 bases between. CDR3 loop: CAISESSGVVGEQYF. The CDR3 DNA is TGTGCCATCAGTGAGTCGTCTGGGGTGGTAGGGGAGCAGTACTTC.

The rearrangement joins TRBV5-5 to TRBJ2-2; tentative D call: TRBD1 (5 bases). The CDR3 is 14 residues long. Trimming removed 2 bases at V and 2 bases at J, with 7 bases between. Per the germline V gene, CDR1 is SGHKS and CDR2 is YYEKEE (reference sequence). The CDR3 is CASSFWTNTGELFF. CDR3 nucleotide sequence: TGTGCCAGCAGCTTTTGGACAAACACCGGGGAGCTGTTTTTT. The variable domain in full, with the rest retrieved from reference TRBV5-5 and TRBJ2-2, is DAGVTQSPTHLIKTRGQQVTLRCSPISGHKSVSWYQQVLGQGPQFIFQYYEKEERGRGNFPDRFSARQFPNYSSELNVNALLLGDSALYLCASSFWTNTGELFFGEGSRLTVL.

This clonotype showed up just a few times. The gene calls are TRBV9 and TRBJ2-3; TRBD1 is a possible D gene (6 bases). The CDR3 runs to 15 residues. The V gene lost 2 bases and the J gene lost 3 bases, with 13 bases spanning the gap. Germline loops: CDR1 SGDLS, CDR2 YYNGEE. The CDR3 DNA reads as TGTGCCAGCAGCGTCAAACAGGGTAGGACAGATACGCAGTATTTT. Amino acid sequence: CASSVKQGRTDTQYF.

This clonotype was seen many times. The chain uses TRBV29-1 and TRBJ1-3, with D hard to call. CDR1 and CDR2 (germline): SQVTM, ANQGSEA. Trimming shortened V by 6 bases and J by 4 bases, and 7 bases separated the two germline ends. The CDR3 is made up of 11 amino acids. In DNA form, the CDR3 reads TGCAGCGTCCCCATCGGAAACACCATATATTTT. This translates into CSVPIGNTIYF.

There are a few counts of this clonotype. The chain has TRBV19 and TRBJ2-1; weak D call: TRBD1 (6 bases). The germline V and J ends were trimmed by 6 bases and 10 bases, with 22 bases remaining between them. The CDR3 sequence is 15 residues long. Germline V CDR1 and CDR2: LNHDA, SQIVND (reference sequence). The CDR3 sequence is CASRMELSGAREQFF. In nucleotides, the CDR3 is TGTGCCAGTAGGATGGAGCTATCAGGGGCCAGGGAGCAGTTCTTC.

This clonotype was detected many times. The chain uses TRBV6-2 or TRBV6-3 and TRBJ2-1, with D unclear. This CDR3 is 14 amino acids long. CDR1 is MNHEY, CDR2 SVGEGT, per germline. Deletions cut 0 bases from V and 6 bases from J, with 9 bases between. CDR3 sequence: CASSYSRLINEQFF. The CDR3 coding sequence is TGTGCCAGCAGTTACTCGAGGCTCATCAATGAGCAGTTCTTC.

This clonotype was picked up a small number of times. The rearrangement links TRBV27 to TRBJ1-3; tentative D call: TRBD1 (5 bases). Germline loops: CDR1 MNHEY, CDR2 SMNVEV (reference sequence). This CDR3 has 12 amino acids. V was trimmed by 9 bases and J by 7 bases, leaving 13 bases between them. The CDR3 sequence: CARNQGPNTIYF. DNA for the CDR3: TGTGCCAGAAACCAGGGCCCGAACACCATATATTTT.

This clonotype was seen ten or more times. V is TRBV4-2 and J is TRBJ2-7, with 10 positions matching TRBD2. Germline V gene data show CDR1 as LGHNA and CDR2 as YNFKEQ. The CDR3 length is 17 residues. V trimming: 0 bases; J trimming: 2 bases; junction bases outside the gene matches: 7. Here the CDR3 reads CASSQDLASGRAYEQYF. CDR3 in DNA: TGTGCCAGCAGCCAAGATCTCGCTAGCGGGAGAGCCTACGAGCAGTACTTC.